This T cell receptor beta chain was observed in a study of blood T cell repertoires in COVID-19. The repertoire was sequenced with immunoSEQ multiplex PCR; TCRdb's copy has only in-frame clones and lacks some. The sample holds about 94,000 clones, more than 65% seen once. CDR1 is MNHEY, CDR2 SVGEGT, per germline. The V and J ends lost 5 bases and 3 bases respectively, with 26 bases between them. The CDR3 has 18 residues. This rearrangement joins TRBV6-2 or TRBV6-3 to TRBJ2-7; D is possibly TRBD2 (5 bases). This TCR derives from a man aged 65-85 years with COVID-19, enrolled during active disease. The sample consisted of peripheral blood. The CDR3 sequence is CASSQTPGRGGSFYEQYF. CDR3 coding DNA: TGTGCCAGCAGTCAAACACCCGGCCGAGGTGGGAGTTTCTACGAGCAGTACTTC.